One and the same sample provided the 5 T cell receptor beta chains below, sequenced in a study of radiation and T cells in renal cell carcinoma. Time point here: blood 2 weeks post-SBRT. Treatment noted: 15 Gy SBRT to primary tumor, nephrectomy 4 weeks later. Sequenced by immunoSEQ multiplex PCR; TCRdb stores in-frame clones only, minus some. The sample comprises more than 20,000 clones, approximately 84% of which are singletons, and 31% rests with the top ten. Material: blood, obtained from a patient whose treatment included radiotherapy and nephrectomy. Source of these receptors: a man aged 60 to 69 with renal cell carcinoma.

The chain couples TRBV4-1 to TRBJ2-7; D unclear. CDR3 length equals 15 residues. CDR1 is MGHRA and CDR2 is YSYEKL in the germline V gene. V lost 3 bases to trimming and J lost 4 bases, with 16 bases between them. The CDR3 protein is CASSQYQDGPYEQYF. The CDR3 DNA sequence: TGCGCCAGCAGCCAGTACCAGGACGGCCCTTACGAGCAGTACTTC.

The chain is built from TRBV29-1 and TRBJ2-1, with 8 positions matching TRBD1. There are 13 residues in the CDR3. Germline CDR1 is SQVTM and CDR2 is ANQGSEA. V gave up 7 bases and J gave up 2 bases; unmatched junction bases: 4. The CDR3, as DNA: TGCAGCGCCCAGGGGGCCCCCTACAATGAGCAGTTCTTC. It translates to CSAQGAPYNEQFF.

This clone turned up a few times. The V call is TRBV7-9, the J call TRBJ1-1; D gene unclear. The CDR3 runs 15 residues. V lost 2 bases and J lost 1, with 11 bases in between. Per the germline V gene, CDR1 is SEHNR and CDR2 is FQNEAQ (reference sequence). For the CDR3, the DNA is TGTGCCAGCAGCTTAAACTCTCCGGCGAACACTGAAGCTTTCTTT. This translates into CASSLNSPANTEAFF.

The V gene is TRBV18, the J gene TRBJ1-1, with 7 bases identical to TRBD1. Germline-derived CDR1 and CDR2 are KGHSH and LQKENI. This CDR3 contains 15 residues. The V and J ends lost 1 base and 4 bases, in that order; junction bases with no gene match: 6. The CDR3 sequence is CASSPRQGPGTEAFF. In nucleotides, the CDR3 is TGTGCCAGCTCACCACGACAGGGACCGGGCACTGAAGCTTTCTTT.

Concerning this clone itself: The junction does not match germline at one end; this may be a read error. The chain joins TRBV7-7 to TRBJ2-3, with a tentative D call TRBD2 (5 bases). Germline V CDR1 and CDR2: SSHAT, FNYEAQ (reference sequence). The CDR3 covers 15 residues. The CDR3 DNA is TGTGCTAGCAGCCCCGGGTCGACTATCACAGATACGCAGTATTTT. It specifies CASSPGSTITDTQYF.